This T cell receptor (beta chain) was profiled in a study of T cell repertoires in cytomegalovirus infection. Study-wide context: Recently described HLA-C-restricted plus well-studied HLA-B-restricted CMV epitopes were used.

V was trimmed by 1 base and J by 5 bases, leaving 8 bases between them. The CDR3 has 13 residues. Per the germline V gene, CDR1 is LNHNV and CDR2 is YYDKDF (reference sequence). Points on this clonotype: Its target is unknown.

In TCRdb, the reads were re-called with MiXCR into one record per CDR3 protein. Of around 800,000 distinct CDR3 sequences listed, 30% to 35% are singletons. The rearrangement joins TRBV15 to TRBJ1-1; D ambiguous. The sequencing here drew on cultured CD8+ T cells from PBMCs, taken from culture after CMV antigen stimulation. This sequence originates from a human donor in good health (CMV status not recorded). Some clones in this sample may be carry-over from other donors' samples. The DNA for the CDR3 is TGTGCCACCAGCAGAGGAGGTGGTACTGAAGCTTTCTTT. Translation gives CATSRGGGTEAFF.